This T cell receptor beta chain was identified in a study of molecular identifiers for immune sequencing clone quantification. At the level of the study: Within a replicate experiment, RNA obtained from either around 20,000 or 100,000 naive CD8 cells was divided into five aliquots, and four of those aliquots were then sequenced.

This clonotype was detected many times. In the sort, naive CD8 T cells were defined as CD8+CD4-CCR7+CD45RA+. This CDR3 spans 16 amino acids. The junction had 7 bases not matched to a gene; V was cut back by 3 bases and J by 4 bases. Germline lookup yields CDR1 SGDLS and CDR2 YYNGEE. Each CDR3 protein is one row after TCRdb ran MiXCR on the PCR reads. Of approximately 670,000 distinct CDR3 sequences in the sample, about 20% were seen once. J is TRBJ2-3 and V is TRBV9; 11 positions match TRBD2. Sequencing was carried out using naive CD8+ T cells from blood, with Jurkat cell RNA spiked in. The subset: FACS-sorted CD8+CD4-CCR7+CD45RA+ naive T cells. This TCR was sampled from a human donor in good health. Some libraries in this study had Jurkat cell RNA spiked in. CDR3 loop: CASSARSGRAPDTQYF. In DNA, the CDR3 is TGTGCCAGCAGCGCCCGTAGCGGGAGGGCCCCAGATACGCAGTATTTT.